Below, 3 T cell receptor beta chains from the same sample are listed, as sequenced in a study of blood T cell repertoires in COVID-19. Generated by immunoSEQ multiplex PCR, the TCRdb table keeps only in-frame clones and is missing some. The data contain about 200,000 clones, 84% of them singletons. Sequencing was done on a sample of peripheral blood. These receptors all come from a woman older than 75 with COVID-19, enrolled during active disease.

The CDR3 loop is CASSRTRNAQYF. The CDR3 DNA reads as TGTGCCAGCAGTCGGACACGAAACGCGCAGTATTTT. V usage is TRBV27 and J usage is TRBJ2-3; D may be TRBD1 (5 bases). Between the trimmed V and J ends, which lost 5 bases and 10 bases, there was a span of 13 bases. The germline V gene encodes CDR1 MNHEY and CDR2 SMNVEV (reference sequence). This CDR3 region has 12 residues.

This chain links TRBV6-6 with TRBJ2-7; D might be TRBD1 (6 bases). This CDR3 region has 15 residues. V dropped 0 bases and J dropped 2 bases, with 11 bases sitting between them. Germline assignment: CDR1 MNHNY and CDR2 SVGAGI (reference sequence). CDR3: CASSYSQGTAYEQYF. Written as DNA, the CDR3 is TGTGCCAGCAGTTACTCACAGGGAACGGCCTACGAGCAGTACTTC.

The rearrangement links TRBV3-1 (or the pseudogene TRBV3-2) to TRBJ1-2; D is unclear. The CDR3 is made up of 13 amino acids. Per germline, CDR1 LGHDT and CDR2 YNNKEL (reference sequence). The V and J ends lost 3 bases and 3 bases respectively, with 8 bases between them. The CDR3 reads CASSQASYYGYTF. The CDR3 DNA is TGTGCCAGCAGCCAGGCTTCCTACTATGGCTACACCTTC.